The rows below give T cell receptor beta chains drawn from one sample of a study of T cell responses to AZD1222 COVID-19 vaccine. Libraries were prepared by immunoSEQ multiplex PCR; TCRdb keeps only in-frame clonotypes and omits some of them. The table lists about 130,000 clones, about 94% of them singletons. The sequencing here drew on peripheral blood, taken on day 0 of AZD1222 vaccination. Receptor source: an adult in good health. Both conserved end residues are trimmed from each CDR3. The order of the fields is V gene, J gene, CDR3 protein.

TRBV28,TRBJ2-7,ASSLQGYEQY
TRBV28,TRBJ2-3,ASSFAGISTDTQY
TRBV6-6,TRBJ1-2,ASSTRGPNYGYT
TRBV21-1,TRBJ1-5,ASTLKRYRDRVTQPQH
TRBV7-9,TRBJ2-1,ASSYTDRGTEQF
TRBV6-5,TRBJ2-1,ASKAHRRQNEQF
TRBV6-2/TRBV6-3,TRBJ2-7,ASSQSPPEQY
TRBV6-1,TRBJ1-2,ASSEVVTSNYGYT
TRBV28,TRBJ2-3,ASGQDTQY
TRBV27,TRBJ1-1,ASSFLGDTEAF
TRBV5-1,TRBJ2-7,ASSFSSGERSSYEQY
TRBV11-2,TRBJ1-1,ASRPGGFETGHKNTEAF
TRBV5-5,TRBJ2-5,ASSLDLGFQETQY
TRBV27,TRBJ2-1,ASSAPGLAVNEQF
TRBV7-9,TRBJ2-5,ASSFGQTQY
TRBV28,TRBJ2-5,ASVTGGHHQETQY
TRBV12-3/TRBV12-4,TRBJ1-5,ASSYPAQPQH
TRBV18,TRBJ2-1,ASSRDRNDNEQF
TRBV5-4,TRBJ2-7,ASSTGLVGEQY
TRBV9,TRBJ2-4,ASRASSGAKNIQY
TRBV6-1,TRBJ1-5,ASSELQRGQPQH
TRBV5-1,TRBJ2-3,ASSFRDEDTQY
TRBV23-1,TRBJ1-5,ASSQSERPVGNQPQH
TRBV12-5,TRBJ1-3,ASGLVGTGNTIY
TRBV4-1,TRBJ2-1,ASSPEPGLAPVGEQF
TRBV6-6,TRBJ1-2,ASRDRGGYT
TRBV24-1,TRBJ2-2,ATSDPGTSLSGELF
TRBV5-4,TRBJ2-6,ASSLGGSGANVLT
TRBV28,TRBJ2-7,ASSSLAGSSYEQY
TRBV6-5,TRBJ2-7,ASSPNHEQY
TRBV5-1,TRBJ1-2,ASSYTTGTYGYT
TRBV30,TRBJ1-2,AWSTTGGRRFYGYT
TRBV5-4,TRBJ2-1,ASSFVGGYNEQF
TRBV4-1,TRBJ1-5,ASSQGGSNQPQH
TRBV4-3,TRBJ2-3,ASSQARLITDTQY
TRBV3-1/TRBV3-2,TRBJ1-2,ASSQVRYYGYT
TRBV6-5,TRBJ1-1,ASIQSGGRAEAF
TRBV7-2,TRBJ2-7,ASSLARNYYEQY
TRBV3-1/TRBV3-2,TRBJ1-1,ASSYTGGYTEAF
TRBV19,TRBJ2-3,ASSIGGDTQY
TRBV4-1,TRBJ1-2,ASSHPTGGDYGYT